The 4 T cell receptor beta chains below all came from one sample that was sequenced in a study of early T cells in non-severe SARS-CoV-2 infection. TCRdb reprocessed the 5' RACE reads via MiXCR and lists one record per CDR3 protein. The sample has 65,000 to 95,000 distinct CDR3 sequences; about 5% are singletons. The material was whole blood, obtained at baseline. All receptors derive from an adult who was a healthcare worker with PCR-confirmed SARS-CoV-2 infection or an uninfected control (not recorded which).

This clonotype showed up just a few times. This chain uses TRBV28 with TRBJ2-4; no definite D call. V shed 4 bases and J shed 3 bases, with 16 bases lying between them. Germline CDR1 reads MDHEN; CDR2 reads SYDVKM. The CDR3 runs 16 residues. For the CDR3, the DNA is TGTGCCAGCAGTTCCCCCCAGCTGGAAGTCAAAAACATTCAGTACTTC. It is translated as CASSSPQLEVKNIQYF.

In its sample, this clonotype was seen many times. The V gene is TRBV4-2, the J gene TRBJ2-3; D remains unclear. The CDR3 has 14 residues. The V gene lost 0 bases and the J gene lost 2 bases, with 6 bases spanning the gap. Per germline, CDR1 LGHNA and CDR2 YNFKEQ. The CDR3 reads CASSQDPHTDTQYF. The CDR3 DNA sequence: TGTGCCAGCAGCCAAGACCCTCACACAGATACGCAGTATTTT.

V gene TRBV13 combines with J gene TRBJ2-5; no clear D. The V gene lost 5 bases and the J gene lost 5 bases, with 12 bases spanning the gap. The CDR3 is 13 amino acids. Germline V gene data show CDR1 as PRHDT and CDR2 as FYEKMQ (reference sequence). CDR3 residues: CASSQEGRETQYF. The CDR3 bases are TGTGCCAGCAGCCAAGAAGGGCGGGAGACCCAGTACTTC.

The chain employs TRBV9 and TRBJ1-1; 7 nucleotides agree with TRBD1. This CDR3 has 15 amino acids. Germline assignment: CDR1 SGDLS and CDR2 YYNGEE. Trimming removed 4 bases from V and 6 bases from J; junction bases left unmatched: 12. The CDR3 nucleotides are TGTGCCAGCAGCACCCAGACAGGGACCCGGGCTGAAGCTTTCTTT. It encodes CASSTQTGTRAEAFF.